This T cell receptor (beta chain) derives from a study of Graves' ophthalmopathy and Graves' hyperthyroidism. Study context: Stable hyperthyroidism meant no ophthalmopathy within 18 months of follow-up.

Looked up from germline, CDR1 is ENHRY and CDR2 is SYGVKD. Trimming cost V 10 bases and J 11 bases, with 29 bases left between them. This CDR3 is built from 15 residues. RNA transcripts were the template, and TCR beta CDR3 regions were amplified from them. Second-round multiplex PCR came after a first-round RT-PCR that employed HTBI primers. MiXCR was run by TCRdb on the multiplex PCR reads, yielding one entry per CDR3 protein. The sample includes some 1.1 million distinct CDR3 sequences, about two fifths seen only once; the top ten take more than 9.5%. Physicians reached a diagnosis by relying on clinical symptoms, serum thyroxine, TRAb, thyroid ultrasound and orbital computed tomography.

The chain is built from TRBV10-3 and TRBJ1-1; TRBD1 might be the D (6 bases). The source of this sequence is an adult man with Graves' hyperthyroidism. The specimen sequenced was peripheral blood or thyroid tissue (not recorded which). Here the CDR3 reads CASRTVKVTGIMAFF. CDR3 coding DNA: TGTGCCAGCAGGACAGTAAAAGTTACGGGAATAATGGCTTTCTTT.